Presented here are 13 T cell receptor beta chains from one specimen sequenced in a study of T cell repertoires in aging, cancer and after chemotherapy. Amplification of TCR beta used genomic DNA extracted from peripheral blood. Rearranged V-D-J TRB sequences were amplified with a mixed TRB-A/B primer pool. TCRdb fed the multiplex PCR reads into MiXCR, producing one record per CDR3 protein. The sample shows thousands of distinct CDR3 sequences, 30% to 40% of them seen only once. Sequences were obtained from blood. The origin of the receptors is a human donor with a blood cancer.

The rearrangement joins TRBV10-3 to TRBJ1-2; unclear D gene. The CDR3 is made up of 14 amino acids. V lost 0 bases, J lost 7 bases, and 12 bases lay in between. The germline V gene has CDR1 ENHRY and CDR2 SYGVKD. CDR3 nucleotide sequence: TGTGCCATCAGTGAGTCGATCACGGATACTGGCTACACCTTC. This codes for CAISESITDTGYTF.

This clonotype was detected only a few times. The chain joins TRBV6-6 to TRBJ1-2, with D tentatively TRBD1 (6 bases). Per the germline V gene, CDR1 is MNHNY and CDR2 is SVGAGI (reference sequence). The CDR3 contains 16 residues. Trimming pared 3 bases from V and 11 bases from J, leaving 25 bases between. The chain's CDR3 is CASSYPSSRAGAGYTF. The CDR3, as DNA: TGTGCCAGCAGTTATCCCTCCTCCCGGGCAGGGGCTGGGTACACCTTC.

This chain uses TRBV6-2 or TRBV6-3 with TRBJ1-1; D might be TRBD1 (6 bases). Per the germline V gene, CDR1 is MNHEY and CDR2 is SVGEGT. The CDR3 has 16 residues. Trimming shortened V by 2 bases and J by 1 base, and 14 bases separated the two germline ends. CDR3 protein: CASSYPIRQANTEAFF. The CDR3 region has the DNA TGTGCCAGCAGTTACCCCATCAGACAGGCGAACACTGAAGCTTTCTTT.

The table lists this clonotype with a few counts. The chain recombines TRBV19 with TRBJ2-3, with 7 bases aligning to TRBD2. J gave up 2 bases and V 1 base, and 9 bases lay outside the gene matches. Germline V CDR1 and CDR2: LNHDA, SQIVND (reference sequence). The CDR3 is 17 residues long. The CDR3 coding sequence is TGTGCCAGTAGTATAGGCACCCTAGCGGAGGCCACAGATACGCAGTATTTT. It is translated as CASSIGTLAEATDTQYF.

This chain joins TRBV7-6 and TRBJ1-5, with D hard to call. There are 14 residues in the CDR3. V lost 1 base and J 7 bases, leaving 11 bases between the germline ends. Germline lookup yields CDR1 SGHVS and CDR2 FNYEAQ. The chain's CDR3 is CASSLGKGLQPQHF. The CDR3 nucleotides read TGTGCCAGCAGCTTAGGGAAGGGCTTGCAGCCCCAGCATTTT.

This clonotype came up a few times. The genes are TRBV6-1 and TRBJ2-3; the D is unclear. There are 14 residues in the CDR3. Germline CDR1 is MNHNS and CDR2 is SASEGT. V was trimmed by 4 bases and J by 4 bases, leaving 12 bases between them. The CDR3 spells CASSGGLVSDTQYF. In nucleotides, the CDR3 is TGTGCCAGCAGTGGAGGTCTTGTGTCAGATACGCAGTATTTT.

The chain uses TRBV5-6 and TRBJ1-4; possibly TRBD1 for D (5 bases). V was trimmed by 5 bases and J by 7 bases, leaving 15 bases between them. The CDR3 covers 14 residues. From germline, CDR1 is SGHDT and CDR2 YYEEEE. The CDR3 protein is CASREWGVGEKLFF. The CDR3 region has the DNA TGTGCCAGCAGAGAATGGGGGGTGGGTGAAAAACTGTTTTTT.

This clonotype was observed a few times. V gene TRBV7-6 combines with J gene TRBJ2-2, with a weak D call TRBD2 (6 bases). The CDR3 consists of 16 residues. Per germline, CDR1 SGHVS and CDR2 FNYEAQ. The V end was cut by 5 bases, the J end by 5 bases, with 18 bases between. The CDR3 DNA is TGTGCCAGCAGCCCGGGAGCAGGGCGTCTGACCGGGGAGCTGTTTTTT. Encoded protein: CASSPGAGRLTGELFF.

The chain combines TRBV19 with TRBJ1-1; D possibly corresponds to TRBD1 (6 bases). Trimming left V 1 base short and J 1 base short, with 13 bases between. Looked up from germline, CDR1 is LNHDA and CDR2 is SQIVND (reference sequence). This CDR3 region has 16 residues. The CDR3 DNA reads TGTGCCAGTAGTATAGGGGGGGCCGGAGCGAACACTGAAGCTTTCTTT. Its translation: CASSIGGAGANTEAFF.

This clonotype was seen only a few times. In DNA, the CDR3 is TGTGCCAGTTACAAAGTCGGGAGTCCATACAATGAGCAGTTCTTC. It encodes CASYKVGSPYNEQFF. V is TRBV5-6 and J is TRBJ2-1; weak D call: TRBD2 (6 bases). Germline CDR1 and CDR2: SGHDT and YYEEEE. The CDR3 runs to 15 residues. V lost 8 bases, J lost 4 bases, and 19 bases lay in between. The entire variable domain, with the rest obtained from reference TRBV5-6 and TRBJ2-1, is as follows: DAGVTQSPTHLIKTRGQQVTLRCSPKSGHDTVSWYQQALGQGPQFIFQYYEEEERQRGNFPDRFSGHQFPNYSSELNVNALLLGDSALYLCASYKVGSPYNEQFFGPGTRLTVL.

The V call is TRBV7-6, the J call TRBJ2-1, with D possibly being TRBD1 or TRBD2 (6 bases each). The CDR3 spans 15 residues. Trimming removed 7 bases from V and 10 bases from J, with 23 bases in between. CDR1 and CDR2 (germline): SGHVS, FNYEAQ. The CDR3 here is CASTPARGRGAEQFF. The CDR3 nucleotides are TGTGCCAGCACCCCGGCGAGGGGTAGGGGGGCGGAGCAGTTCTTC.

This rearrangement joins TRBV6-4 to TRBJ2-1; no definite D call. V lost 5 bases and J lost 8, with 13 bases in between. In germline, CDR1 is MRHNA, CDR2 SNTAGT. The CDR3 has 13 amino acids. As DNA, the CDR3 is TGTGCCAGCAGTAGAGAGAGAGGAGATGAGCAGTTCTTC. Amino acids: CASSRERGDEQFF.

Details on this clonotype: It may be a read error: a sequence one base away is much more abundant. Because the CDR3 is missing its conserved closing phenylalanine or tryptophan, this is likely a read error. This chain links TRBV6-2 or TRBV6-3 with TRBJ2-7; 7 bases fit TRBD2. CDR3 length: 17 residues. Germline loops: CDR1 MNHEY, CDR2 SVGEGT. V dropped 6 bases and J dropped 4; count of bases not matched to a gene: 18. CDR3 coding DNA: TGTGCCAGCAGGCCGTCTAGCGGAGCTACTACGCTATACGAGCAGTACTTA. Translated: CASRPSSGATTLYEQYL.